This TCR beta chain was found in a study of OX40 agonist ivuxolimab in advanced cancers. Whole-study context: Clinicians treated patients with ivuxolimab, an agonistic anti-OX40 (CD134) antibody. Prior anti-PD-1, anti-PD-L1 or anti-CTLA-4 therapy did not bar entry, and about 40% had some.

General observations from the study: Low levels of normalized T-cell clonal expansion also appeared in some nonresponders. CD8+ T cells (on average) carried more expanded clones than CD4+ T cells.

Points on this clone: Antigen unknown.

The assay was immunoSEQ multiplex PCR, and TCRdb's table has in-frame clones only and misses some. The table shows 9,000 to 13,000 clones, with roughly 70% occurring only once. The CDR3 has 14 amino acids. V trimming: 4 bases; J trimming: 5 bases; junction bases outside the gene matches: 7. Germline V lookup: CDR1 SEHNR, CDR2 FQNEAQ (reference sequence). This receptor was taken from an adult with an advanced solid tumor such as melanoma, head and neck, liver or kidney cancer. J is TRBJ2-5 and V is TRBV7-9; 7 bases line up with TRBD2. The source material was CD4+ or CD8+ T cells sorted from blood, sampled in a trial of the OX40 agonist ivuxolimab. CDR3 sequence reads: CASSWETSRETQYF. The DNA for the CDR3 is TGTGCCAGCAGCTGGGAGACTAGCCGGGAGACCCAGTACTTC. Drawing the rest from reference TRBV7-9 and TRBJ2-5, the complete variable domain is DTGVSQNPRHKITKRGQNVTFRCDPISEHNRLYWYRQTLGQGPEFLTYFQNEAQLEKSRLLSDRFSAERPKGSFSTLEIQRTEQGDSAMYLCASSWETSRETQYFGPGTRLLVL.